This entry is about one T cell receptor beta chain. Its antigen specificity is not known. There are no base qualities to consult, and no much larger clone falls within one base. Libraries were built with the immunoSEQ multiplex PCR assay. In its TCRdb copy, this immuneACCESS table keeps in-frame sequences only and misses some clones. Where compared with another copy, unresolved V genes explain less than half of these, and the others have no known cause. The sample table records roughly 60,000 clones; about 96% of these occur just once. The ten largest make up 2% to 2.5% of the sample. This entry is derived from a study of T cell changes during pregnancy in multiple sclerosis (dated by TCRdb to between 2018 and 2021). For the wider study: The study examined how the T cell repertoire changed over the course of pregnancy in women with multiple sclerosis.

Inclusive of the bounding cysteine and phenylalanine, the CDR3 is 15 residues long. Only CDR3 DNA is held: 45 bases, read in frame from base 1. Germline trimming: 4 bases from V, 6 bases from J; junction bases outside gene matches: 5. CDR1 and CDR2, looked up from the germline V gene, are MGHRA and YSYEKL. The TCR sequence derives from a female donor with multiple sclerosis, enrolled in a pregnancy study. Recombination linked TRBV4-1 to TRBJ2-1; 11 nucleotides in the junction match TRBD2. The source material was CD8+ T cells from peripheral blood mononuclear cells, sampled after pregnancy. The CDR3 corresponds to CASSPTSGNVNEQFF. The bases are TGCGCCAGCAGCCCGACTAGCGGGAATGTCAATGAGCAGTTCTTC.